The 28 T cell receptor beta chains reported below all come from one sample, sequenced in a study of cytomegalovirus exposure and HLA in healthy donors. Using immunoSEQ multiplex PCR, the repertoire was profiled, and TCRdb retains in-frame clones only, with some absent. The data contain about 57,000 clones, approximately 95% of them singletons. Material: PBMCs. These receptors came from a young woman in good health and CMV-seronegative.

The rearrangement links TRBV18 to TRBJ2-6; 7 bases are a match to TRBD1. Germline CDR1 is KGHSH and CDR2 is LQKENI. J gave up 3 bases and V 5 bases, and 10 bases lay outside the gene matches. This CDR3 spans 17 amino acids. This chain's CDR3 is CASSEMTGQFGANVLTF. CDR3 nucleotides: TGTGCCAGCTCAGAAATGACAGGGCAATTTGGGGCCAACGTCCTGACTTTC. Together with reference TRBV18 and TRBJ2-6, the CDR3 gives the full variable domain: NAGVMQNPRHLVRRRGQEARLRCSPMKGHSHVYWYRQLPEEGLKFMVYLQKENIIDESGMPKERFSAEFPKEGPSILRIQQVVRGDSAAYFCASSEMTGQFGANVLTFGAGSRLTVL.

This chain joins TRBV27 and TRBJ2-5; no firm D call. Per germline, CDR1 MNHEY and CDR2 SMNVEV (reference sequence). Trimming pared 10 bases from V and 0 bases from J, leaving 15 bases between. This CDR3 is built from 14 residues. The CDR3: CATGSLKNQETQYF. CDR3 nucleotide sequence: TGTGCCACTGGCTCGTTGAAAAACCAAGAGACCCAGTACTTC.

This chain links TRBV4-1 with TRBJ2-1, with D possibly matching TRBD2 (5 bases). Germline CDR1 and CDR2: MGHRA and YSYEKL. V dropped 2 bases and J dropped 5 bases, with 10 bases sitting between them. CDR3 length equals 14 residues. CDR3 residues: CASSQLDGDNEQFF. CDR3 sequence (DNA): TGCGCCAGCAGCCAACTGGACGGGGACAATGAGCAGTTCTTC.

V and J are TRBV4-3 and TRBJ1-2; 8 bases are shared with TRBD1. Germline V gene lookup returns CDR1 LGHNA and CDR2 YSLEER. This CDR3 is 15 amino acids long. V trimming: 1 base; J trimming: 2 bases; junction bases outside the gene matches: 3. The CDR3 region has the DNA TGCGCCAGCAGCCAAGTCGGGACAGGCAACTATGGCTACACCTTC. It translates to CASSQVGTGNYGYTF.

The V call is TRBV6-5, the J call TRBJ1-1; 9 positions match TRBD1. Germline V gene lookup returns CDR1 MNHEY and CDR2 SVGAGI. This CDR3 region has 14 residues. J was trimmed by 1 base and V by 6 bases; bases with no gene match: 3. The CDR3 DNA is TGTGCCAGCAGAGCGGGACAGGGGAACACTGAAGCTTTCTTT. It encodes CASRAGQGNTEAFF.

As for this clone: Germline and junction disagree at one end, which may indicate a read error. The chain is built from TRBV6-1 and TRBJ1-2; TRBD1 aligns across 8 bases. Looked up from germline, CDR1 is MNHNS and CDR2 is SASEGT. This CDR3 has 15 amino acids. The CDR3 DNA sequence: TGTGCCAGCACTGAATCGTTGGGGACAGGCCAAAGTTACACCTTC. As protein: CASTESLGTGQSYTF.

V gene TRBV5-4 combines with J gene TRBJ2-3, with no clear D. Germline V gene lookup returns CDR1 SGHNT and CDR2 YYREEE (reference sequence). The CDR3 consists of 11 residues. Between the trimmed V and J ends, which lost 3 bases and 4 bases, there was a span of 3 bases. CDR3 amino acids: CASSSSDTQYF. DNA for the CDR3: TGTGCCAGCAGCTCTTCAGATACGCAGTATTTT.

The V call is TRBV10-3, the J call TRBJ2-7; no clear D gene. This CDR3 spans 13 amino acids. Per the germline V gene, CDR1 is ENHRY and CDR2 is SYGVKD. V lost 6 bases to trimming and J lost 6 bases, with 15 bases between them. The CDR3 DNA is TGTGCCATCAGCGACCACTCCCTAGGCGAGCAGTACGTC. Translation gives CAISDHSLGEQYV.

V is TRBV23-1 and J is TRBJ2-5, with 12 bases aligning to TRBD2. TRBV23-1 is placed among ORFs of uncertain function. Losses at the gene ends were 7 bases for V and 3 bases for J; bases not matched to a gene: 12. The CDR3 covers 17 residues. The CDR3 sequence: CASTEMTSGRDKETQYF. The CDR3 DNA is TGCGCCAGCACAGAAATGACTAGCGGGAGAGATAAAGAGACCCAGTACTTC.

The sample holds one count of this clone. The V gene is TRBV7-9, the J gene TRBJ2-5, with 9 bases lining up with TRBD1. Germline CDR1 reads SEHNR; CDR2 reads FQNEAQ (reference sequence). This CDR3 is built from 13 residues. V shed 6 bases, J shed 5 bases, and the junction held 4 bases outside the gene matches. The CDR3 nucleotides are TGTGCCAGCAGACAACAGGGGGCGGAGACCCAGTACTTC. Its translation: CASRQQGAETQYF.

J is TRBJ2-1 and V is TRBV29-1; 10 positions match TRBD1. Germline lookup yields CDR1 SQVTM and CDR2 ANQGSEA. The CDR3 length is 14 residues. The ends lost 4 bases at V and 4 bases at J; junction bases unmatched: 4. CDR3 amino acids: CSVGDRGLYNEQFF. DNA of the CDR3: TGCAGCGTTGGGGACAGGGGCCTTTACAATGAGCAGTTCTTC.

This chain connects TRBV5-1 to TRBJ1-1; weak D call: TRBD1 (6 bases). The CDR3 runs 15 residues. The V and J ends lost 0 bases and 8 bases respectively, with 17 bases between them. Germline V gene sequence: CDR1 SGHRS, CDR2 YFSETQ. The CDR3 reads CASSLEAGVGAEAFF. The CDR3, as DNA: TGCGCCAGCAGCTTGGAGGCAGGGGTGGGCGCCGAAGCTTTCTTT.

The V gene is TRBV2, the J gene TRBJ1-2; D unclear. V was cut by 6 bases and J by 0 bases, with 11 bases left in between. CDR1 SNHLY and CDR2 FYNNEI come from the germline V gene. CDR3 size: 14 residues. This chain's CDR3 is CASRVPPANYGYTF. CDR3 sequence (DNA): TGTGCCAGCAGAGTCCCCCCGGCTAACTATGGCTACACCTTC.

The chain has TRBV9 and TRBJ1-2, with 9 bases matching TRBD1. This CDR3 is 14 amino acids long. The germline gives CDR1 SGDLS, CDR2 YYNGEE. V shed 4 bases and J 6 bases; nucleotides not matched to a gene: 7. CDR3 sequence: CASSYGTGRDGYTF. The CDR3 DNA follows: TGTGCCAGCAGCTACGGGACAGGGCGTGATGGCTACACCTTC.

The genes are TRBV27 and TRBJ1-1; D is possibly TRBD1 (5 bases). V was shortened by 0 bases and J by 4 bases, with 18 bases between the two germline ends. Germline CDR1 reads MNHEY; CDR2 reads SMNVEV (reference sequence). The CDR3 extends over 17 amino acids. The CDR3 sequence: CASSLSVVRVSGTEAFF. Here the CDR3 DNA reads TGTGCCAGCAGTTTATCGGTCGTCAGGGTTTCAGGCACTGAAGCTTTCTTT.

This rearrangement joins TRBV6-1 to TRBJ1-5, with D perhaps matching TRBD1 (6 bases). Deletions cut 6 bases from V and 11 bases from J, with 20 bases between. The germline CDR1 and CDR2 sequences are MNHNS and SASEGT. The CDR3 loop spans 14 amino acids. The CDR3 is CASRKRGQGETQHF. In nucleotides, the CDR3 is TGTGCCAGCAGAAAGCGGGGACAAGGGGAAACCCAGCATTTT.

This clone was seen a single time. The chain has TRBV19 and TRBJ2-3, with TRBD1 identical over 10 bases. The CDR3 sequence is 15 residues long. Germline CDR1 and CDR2: LNHDA and SQIVND (reference sequence). V dropped 2 bases and J dropped 8; count of bases not matched to a gene: 7. The CDR3 spells CASSIRDRGLSTQYF. CDR3 DNA sequence: TGTGCCAGTAGTATACGAGACAGGGGGCTGTCTACGCAGTATTTT.

In DNA, the CDR3 is TGTGCCAGCAGCTTGGATGGGGGGCAGGGGGCCGGGACCCAGTACTTC. Protein sequence: CASSLDGGQGAGTQYF. J is TRBJ2-5 and V is TRBV5-6, with 8 bases lining up with TRBD1. Germline V lookup: CDR1 SGHDT, CDR2 YYEEEE. The CDR3 spans 16 residues. V shed 0 bases and J 7 bases; nucleotides not matched to a gene: 11. The full variable domain, in which reference TRBV5-6 and TRBJ2-5 provide the parts outside the CDR3, is DAGVTQSPTHLIKTRGQQVTLRCSPKSGHDTVSWYQQALGQGPQFIFQYYEEEERQRGNFPDRFSGHQFPNYSSELNVNALLLGDSALYLCASSLDGGQGAGTQYFGPGTRLLVL.

The rearrangement joins TRBV5-1 to TRBJ2-1; TRBD1 aligns across 7 bases. The CDR3 extends over 14 amino acids. After removal of 4 bases from V and 6 bases from J, the junction contained 7 bases not matched to a gene. Germline V gene sequence: CDR1 SGHRS, CDR2 YFSETQ. CDR3 protein: CASSPYGQANEQFF. The CDR3, as DNA: TGCGCCAGCAGCCCATACGGACAGGCCAATGAGCAGTTCTTC.

The V gene is TRBV27, the J gene TRBJ2-2; 9 nucleotides align to TRBD1. The trim removed 3 bases at V and 5 bases at J, leaving 10 bases unmatched. This CDR3 comprises 17 residues. CDR1 is MNHEY and CDR2 is SMNVEV in the germline V gene (reference sequence). This CDR3 reads CASSFFGTGGLTGELFF. The CDR3 coding sequence is TGTGCCAGCAGTTTTTTCGGCACAGGGGGCTTGACCGGGGAGCTGTTTTTT.

This clone turned up a few times. This chain links TRBV4-1 with TRBJ2-7; the D gene is possibly TRBD1 (6 bases). Germline V lookup: CDR1 MGHRA, CDR2 YSYEKL. This CDR3 has 15 residues. Between the trimmed V and J ends, which lost 0 bases and 2 bases, there was a span of 11 bases. CDR3 loop: CASSQDWPGAYEQYV. The CDR3 coding sequence is TGCGCCAGCAGCCAAGATTGGCCAGGGGCCTACGAGCAGTACGTC.

J is TRBJ2-7 and V is TRBV19; 10 bases fit TRBD1. Germline V gene data show CDR1 as LNHDA and CDR2 as SQIVND (reference sequence). The junction had 8 bases not matched to a gene; V was cut back by 4 bases and J by 5 bases. The CDR3 extends over 15 amino acids. The chain's CDR3 is CASSTADRGLHEQYF. The CDR3 DNA follows: TGTGCCAGTAGTACCGCCGACAGGGGGCTTCACGAGCAGTACTTC.

V usage is TRBV19 and J usage is TRBJ2-1, with 13 bases lining up with TRBD2. CDR3 length equals 16 residues. Germline V gene sequence: CDR1 LNHDA, CDR2 SQIVND (reference sequence). The junction had 13 bases not matched to a gene; V was cut back by 5 bases and J by 12 bases. DNA of the CDR3: TGTGCCAGTAGTTCCCTACTAGCGGGGGGGCCCTCGGGGCAGTTCTTC. Protein: CASSSLLAGGPSGQFF.

The chain joins TRBV6-5 to TRBJ2-3, with D possibly matching TRBD2 (6 bases). V dropped 6 bases and J dropped 3 bases, with 13 bases sitting between them. CDR3 length: 14 residues. Looked up from germline, CDR1 is MNHEY and CDR2 is SVGAGI. The CDR3 spells CASSLVSGTDTQYF. The CDR3 DNA sequence: TGTGCCAGCAGCCTTGTTAGCGGTACAGATACGCAGTATTTT.

V usage is TRBV9 and J usage is TRBJ1-2, with D unresolved. V lost 1 base and J lost 8, with 12 bases in between. There are 13 residues in the CDR3. CDR1 is SGDLS, CDR2 YYNGEE, per germline. CDR3 loop: CASSVMAASGYTF. CDR3 nucleotides: TGTGCCAGCAGCGTAATGGCAGCTAGCGGCTACACCTTC.

The rearrangement joins TRBV7-9 to TRBJ2-1; D possibly corresponds to TRBD2 (5 bases). The V and J ends lost 5 bases and 0 bases respectively, with 11 bases between them. The CDR3 is 15 residues long. CDR1 SEHNR and CDR2 FQNEAQ come from the germline V gene (reference sequence). The DNA for the CDR3 is TGTGCCAGCAGCCCGAGCGGAAGCTCCTACAATGAGCAGTTCTTC. It yields the protein CASSPSGSSYNEQFF. Full variable domain (outside the CDR3, taken from reference TRBV7-9 and TRBJ2-1): DTGVSQNPRHKITKRGQNVTFRCDPISEHNRLYWYRQTLGQGPEFLTYFQNEAQLEKSRLLSDRFSAERPKGSFSTLEIQRTEQGDSAMYLCASSPSGSSYNEQFFGPGTRLTVL.

CDR3: CASSLQREVGVQFF. The CDR3 DNA is TGTGCCAGCAGTTTGCAGCGGGAGGTGGGGGTGCAGTTCTTC. V gene TRBV27 combines with J gene TRBJ2-1; TRBD2 aligns across 9 bases. The CDR3 sequence is 14 residues long. The germline CDR1 and CDR2 sequences are MNHEY and SMNVEV (reference sequence). Trimming took 3 bases from V and 12 from J; bases not matched to a gene: 9.

This clone has more than one count but fewer than ten. J is TRBJ2-3 and V is TRBV5-1; 8 nucleotides line up with TRBD2. From germline, CDR1 is SGHRS and CDR2 YFSETQ. V was clipped by 5 bases and J by 1 base; unmatched bases: 15. The CDR3 runs 18 residues. DNA of the CDR3: TGCGCCAGCAGGAGGAGTTATTCGGACGGGGGGGGCACAGATACGCAGTATTTT. It is translated as CASRRSYSDGGGTDTQYF.